This T cell receptor (beta chain) is from a study of blood T cells in healthy people across ages. The CDR3 totals 15 residues. Germline CDR1 SQVTM, CDR2 ANQGSEA. Losses at the gene ends were 7 bases for V and 3 bases for J; bases not matched to a gene: 11. Roughly 10 milliliters of peripheral blood were drawn from each donor. Study-wide findings and caveats: Per million T cells, TCR beta diversity dropped roughly linearly as age increased.

Primed by a sample-barcoded 5' primer and a J-beta primer mix, a second PCR proceeded for about 6 to 12 cycles. In TCRdb, the 5' RACE reads were re-called with MiXCR into one record per CDR3 protein. The sample contains 1.4 million or so distinct CDR3 sequences, approximately 43% of which appear only once. This clonotype showed up just a few times. Its antigen is not known. The sequenced sample was blood. This clonotype originated in a woman aged 18-29 years in good health. V gene TRBV29-1 combines with J gene TRBJ2-3; 9 bases are a match to TRBD1. The CDR3 bases are TGCAGCGCCTCTGACACAGGGGGCGCGACAGATACGCAGTATTTT. Its translation: CSASDTGGATDTQYF.